This T cell receptor beta chain stems from a study of T cell responses to AZD1222 COVID-19 vaccine (dated by TCRdb to about 2021). For the wider study: AZD1222 recipients given second doses at about 4 weeks or at about 12 weeks were pooled, since spike-specific TCR depth and breadth were not found to differ between the two schedules. A total of under 250 trial participants underwent TCR sequencing, of whom around 210 had received two doses of AZD1222 and 26 had received two doses of the MenACWY control vaccine. Trial participants were enrolled by age into subgroups of 18-55, 56-69 and 70-plus years, and around 140, 26 and 57 TCR-sequenced participants, respectively, were included in these subgroups.

The CDR3 regions of human TCRbeta chains were analyzed by immunosequencing. Per the source publication's procedure: Repertoire TCRs were checked for matches against a reference library of SARS-CoV-2-specific TCRs that had been generated using the MIRA antigen-specificity platform. Breadth meant the fraction of unique TCRs that were SARS-CoV-2-associated, whereas depth meant the fraction of total T cells that were SARS-CoV-2-associated. Using the MIRA data, every spike-specific TCR was mapped to the spike region that the TCR reacted to and assigned to either a CD4 or a CD8 class. Log10-transformed breadth and depth values were compared by one-way ANOVA with Sidak's multiple comparisons tests. TCRdb holds this immuneACCESS table with in-frame rearrangements only. Some clones are missing; in checked studies, unresolved V genes explain under half, and the rest has no known cause. That table furnishes V, J and clone size, whereas the DNA furnished D and trimming. This sample gives about 79,000 clones in total; 80% of them show up just once. The ten largest clones capture 22% of the sample.

Details on this clone: No cognate antigen has been identified for it. The input lacks base qualities; no much larger clone sits a single base away.

In the germline V gene (reference sequence), CDR1 corresponds to MNHEY and CDR2 to SMNVEV. Including the terminal cysteine and phenylalanine, the CDR3 comprises 15 residues. Only CDR3 DNA remains: 45 bases, in frame from the first base. V is shortened by 2 bases, J by 14 bases, and the region joining them spans 19 bases. Results and caveats for the whole study, not just this receptor: Nearly half of unique spike-specific TCRs reportedly recognized epitopes outside regions mutated in the B.1.351 and B.1.1.7 variants. CD4 TCRs associated with the vaccine covered the entire spike protein, and the dominant responses were in regions 160-218 and 743-854. No day 14 peak-response samples were available, so repertoires were characterized only after the peak T cell response. Conclusions about previously exposed vaccinees were limited because only six AZD1222 recipients were SARS-CoV-2 seropositive at baseline. The 56-69-year group was small, and its depth increase did not reach significance, likely because of low power. After two AZD1222 doses, both the breadth and the depth of spike-specific TCRs were significantly higher than at day 0 and than in MenACWY recipients. Most participants were white British and females outnumbered males, and the authors suggested that clonal diversity may have been underestimated.

Interpreted using the paper, the time point label stands for: baseline before first vaccination. Vaccinee samples were obtained from the UK trials COV001 and COV002, which included a single-blind randomized controlled phase 2/3 trial of AZD1222 (ChAdOx1 nCoV-19) in healthy adults. For TCRbeta chain sequencing, PBMC samples from trial participants were taken at day 0 and at day 28 after the second dose. The V gene is TRBV27 and the J gene is TRBJ1-6, with TRBD1 as a weak D call on 6 bases. The source is an adult in good health. Source: peripheral blood, taken on day 0 of AZD1222 vaccination. For the CDR3, the sequence is CASSLTGPPQNTLHF. The sequenced DNA is TGTGCCAGCAGTTTAACAGGGCCCCCTCAGAACACCCTCCACTTT.